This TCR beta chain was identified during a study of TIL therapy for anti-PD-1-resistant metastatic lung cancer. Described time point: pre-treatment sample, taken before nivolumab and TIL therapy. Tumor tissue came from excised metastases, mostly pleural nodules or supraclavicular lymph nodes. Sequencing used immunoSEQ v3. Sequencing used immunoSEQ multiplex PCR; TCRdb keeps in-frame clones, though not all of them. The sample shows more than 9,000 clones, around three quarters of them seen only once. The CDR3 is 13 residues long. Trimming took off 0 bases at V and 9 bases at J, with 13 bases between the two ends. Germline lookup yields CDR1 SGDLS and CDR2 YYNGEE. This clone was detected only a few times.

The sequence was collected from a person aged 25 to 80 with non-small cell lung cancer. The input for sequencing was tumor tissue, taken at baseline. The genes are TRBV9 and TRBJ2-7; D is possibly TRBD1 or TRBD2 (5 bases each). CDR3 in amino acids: CASSVGDGTAQYF. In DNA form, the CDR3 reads TGTGCCAGCAGCGTAGGAGATGGGACGGCGCAGTACTTC.